This T cell receptor beta chain was identified in a study of OX40 agonist ivuxolimab in advanced cancers. Study information: It was ivuxolimab, an agonistic anti-OX40 (CD134) antibody, that patients were treated with. Dose-escalation patients had hepatocellular carcinoma, melanoma, renal cell or head and neck cancer. Whole-study findings and limits: Partial responders receiving 0.1-3.0 mg/kg showed among the lowest clonal expansion.

This CDR3 contains 12 residues. Germline values: CDR1 SGHNT, CDR2 YENEEA. Between the trimmed V and J ends, which lost 4 bases and 6 bases, there was a span of 10 bases. In the case of this clone: Its antigen is currently unknown.

Clones were sequenced by immunoSEQ multiplex PCR, and TCRdb holds only the in-frame ones, with some missing. The sample comprises around 99,000 clones, 80% to 95% of which are singletons, and approximately 1.1% rests with the top ten. The sequence derives from an adult with an advanced solid tumor such as melanoma, head and neck, liver or kidney cancer. The chain has TRBV11-3 and TRBJ2-7; maybe TRBD1 (7 bases). The sample was CD4+ or CD8+ T cells sorted from blood, taken in a trial of the OX40 agonist ivuxolimab. The CDR3 bases are TGTGCCAGCAGCTCCCAGGGGGGCGAGCAGTACTTC. It codes for CASSSQGGEQYF.